Listed here are 3 T cell receptor beta chains from one sample, sequenced in a study of T cell responses to AZD1222 COVID-19 vaccine. Method: immunoSEQ multiplex PCR; TCRdb's copy keeps in-frame clones and lacks some. The table records about 190,000 clones, 85% to 95% of them present only once. Sequenced here: peripheral blood, sampled on day 0 of AZD1222 vaccination. These receptor sequences come from an adult in good health.

The chain joins TRBV25-1 to TRBJ1-2, with D maybe TRBD1 (5 bases). Germline V lookup: CDR1 MGHDK, CDR2 SYGVNS. The CDR3 contains 15 residues. The V gene lost 1 base and the J gene lost 4 bases, with 13 bases spanning the gap. CDR3 sequence reads: CASSESLGAPYGYTF. Here the CDR3 DNA reads TGTGCCAGCAGTGAATCTCTAGGGGCCCCCTATGGCTACACCTTC.

This chain connects TRBV28 to TRBJ1-6, with no clear D. The germline gives CDR1 MDHEN, CDR2 SYDVKM. V was shortened by 3 bases and J by 5 bases, with 14 bases between the two germline ends. The CDR3 totals 16 residues. The CDR3 region is CASSFRATRNNSPLHF. Here the CDR3 DNA reads TGTGCCAGCAGTTTTAGAGCGACTCGCAATAATTCACCCCTCCACTTT.

The chain employs TRBV19 and TRBJ2-7; D is uncertain. Trimming removed 3 bases from V and 5 bases from J, with 32 bases in between. There are 20 residues in the CDR3. Germline V gives CDR1 LNHDA, CDR2 SQIVND (reference sequence). The CDR3 coding sequence is TGTGCCAGTAGTATGTCTCCCCCTGGGGTCCCCTTAAAAACGGCCAACGAGCAGTACTTC. The encoded protein is CASSMSPPGVPLKTANEQYF.